This T cell receptor (beta chain) stems from a study of shared clonotypes between healthy human individuals. Profiled with immunoSEQ multiplex PCR; TCRdb holds only in-frame clones, not every one. The data show approximately 460,000 clones, roughly four fifths seen once. Trimming removed 6 bases from V and 2 bases from J, with 10 bases in between. The CDR3 contains 13 residues. Per the germline V gene, CDR1 is SGHTA and CDR2 is FQGNSA. The rearrangement links TRBV7-2 to TRBJ2-5, with D possibly called TRBD1 or TRBD2 (6 bases each). This sequence was found in a middle-aged woman in good health. Some clones in this sample may be carry-over from other donors' samples. Specimen: PBMCs. CDR3 nucleotide sequence: TGTGCCAGCAGGCGGGGACAACAAGAGACCCAGTACTTC. This sequence encodes CASRRGQQETQYF.